A selection of T cell receptor beta chains follows, all from one sample in a study of shared clonotypes between healthy human individuals. Sequencing used immunoSEQ multiplex PCR; TCRdb keeps in-frame clones, though not all of them. The sample yields 2 million to 2.5 million clones, approximately 95% seen once. The sample comprised naive CD4+ T cells from PBMCs. The receptors derive from a man aged 18 to 30 in good health. Some clones in this sample may be carry-over from other donors' samples. The CDR3 runs from the conserved cysteine through the conserved F or W. D genes are given only for firm matches. The listing skips clone size in some rows; elsewhere it reads once, few, many or a size class.

TRBD2	TRBV7-2	NA	TRBJ2-7	CASRGFGVAGGNYEQYF	TGTGCCAGCAGAGGATTCGGGGTAGCGGGAGGCAACTACGAGCAGTACTTC
NA	TRBV7-8	NA	TRBJ2-2	CASTLNYGDTGELFF	TGTGCCAGCACCTTAAACTACGGGGACACCGGGGAGCTGTTTTTT
NA	TRBV27	NA	TRBJ2-2	CASSWAVNTGELFF	TGTGCCAGCAGCTGGGCGGTAAACACCGGGGAGCTGTTTTTT
TRBD1	TRBV5-1	NA	TRBJ2-2	CASSARQGPGELFF	TGCGCCAGCAGCGCCCGACAGGGTCCCGGGGAGCTGTTTTTT
TRBD2	TRBV27	NA	TRBJ2-7	CASRTTSGSPEQYF	TGTGCCAGCAGGACTACTAGCGGGAGCCCCGAGCAGTACTTC
TRBD1	TRBV4-3	NA	TRBJ2-7	CASSQGQGNYEQYF	TGCGCCAGCAGCCAAGGACAGGGAAACTACGAGCAGTACTTC
NA	TRBV5-1	NA	TRBJ2-2	CASSFLRGTGELFF	TGCGCCAGCAGCTTTCTTAGGGGAACCGGGGAGCTGTTTTTT
NA	TRBV19	NA	TRBJ2-3	CASSASGFGTDTQYF	TGTGCCAGTAGTGCGAGCGGGTTTGGCACAGATACGCAGTATTTT
NA	TRBV15	NA	TRBJ1-4	CATRAFGWGEEKLFF	TGTGCCACCAGGGCCTTCGGGTGGGGGGAAGAAAAACTGTTTTTT
TRBD1	TRBV28	NA	TRBJ1-2	CASRMTGAPRGYTF	TGTGCCAGCAGGATGACAGGGGCCCCGCGGGGCTACACCTTC
NA	TRBV5-4	NA	TRBJ2-2	CASSLVGPAVGNTGELFF	TGTGCCAGCAGCTTGGTGGGGCCCGCCGTCGGGAACACCGGGGAGCTGTTTTTT
NA	TRBV11-3	NA	TRBJ2-7	CASSFGANYEQYF	TGTGCCAGCAGCTTTGGCGCCAACTACGAGCAGTACTTC
TRBD1	TRBV27	NA	TRBJ1-4	CASSSEGATNEKLFF	TGTGCCAGCAGTTCCGAGGGGGCCACTAATGAAAAACTGTTTTTT
NA	TRBV28	NA	TRBJ1-1	CASSKSTGNTEAFF	TGTGCCAGCAGCAAATCGACAGGGAACACTGAAGCTTTCTTT
NA	TRBV4-3	NA	TRBJ1-2	CASSQVVQPNYGYTF	TGCGCCAGCAGCCAAGTGGTCCAGCCTAACTATGGCTACACCTTC
NA	TRBV2	NA	TRBJ2-7	CASRWAVAGASYEQYF	TGTGCCAGCAGGTGGGCTGTGGCAGGGGCGTCCTACGAGCAGTACTTC
NA	TRBV18	NA	TRBJ1-1	CASSPSQSNTEAFF	TGTGCCAGCTCACCATCCCAGTCGAACACTGAAGCTTTCTTT
NA	TRBV27	NA	TRBJ2-7	CASRMAGYISYEQYF	TGTGCCAGCAGGATGGCGGGGTACATATCCTACGAGCAGTACTTC
NA	TRBV29-1	NA	TRBJ2-4	CSVNFGSKNIQYF	TGCAGCGTTAATTTCGGATCCAAAAACATTCAGTACTTC
NA	TRBV28	NA	TRBJ2-3	CASSFYDAGGAGDTQYF	TGTGCCAGCAGTTTTTATGATGCGGGTGGGGCGGGAGATACGCAGTATTTT
NA	TRBV2	NA	TRBJ1-2	CANPVRGVSNYGYTF	TGTGCCAACCCGGTTAGGGGAGTATCGAACTATGGCTACACCTTC
TRBD1	TRBV27	NA	TRBJ2-2	CASRGTEAGELFF	TGTGCCAGCAGGGGGACAGAGGCCGGGGAGCTGTTTTTT
NA	TRBV10-3	once	TRBJ2-7	CAIGVGAESSYEQYF	TGTGCCATCGGGGTGGGGGCAGAGAGCTCCTACGAGCAGTACTTC
TRBD1	TRBV18	NA	TRBJ1-5	CASSPATGGSEPQHF	TGTGCCAGCTCACCGGCCACAGGGGGAAGCGAGCCCCAGCATTTT
TRBD1	TRBV4-1	once	TRBJ2-1	CASSAPGTGSSNEQFF	TGCGCCAGCAGCGCCCCCGGGACAGGGAGTAGCAATGAGCAGTTCTTC
NA	TRBV7-9	NA	TRBJ1-2	CASSSTRGRGGYGYTF	TGTGCCAGCAGTTCCACGCGGGGGCGGGGTGGCTATGGCTACACCTTC
NA	TRBV18	NA	TRBJ2-7	CASSPQGVSEQYF	TGTGCCAGCTCACCACAGGGAGTCAGCGAGCAGTACTTC
NA	TRBV10-3	NA	TRBJ1-1	CAISGGDTGTEAFF	TGTGCCATCAGCGGAGGCGATACAGGGACAGAAGCTTTCTTT
NA	TRBV5-1	NA	TRBJ2-3	CASSLGVRDTDTQYF	TGCGCCAGCAGCTTGGGGGTCAGGGACACAGATACGCAGTATTTT
NA	TRBV4-1	NA	TRBJ2-7	CASSQAEGLRFHEQYF	TGCGCCAGCAGCCAAGCAGAAGGACTCCGTTTCCACGAGCAGTACTTC
NA	TRBV19	NA	TRBJ2-1	CASSSGQTDWKGGFNEQFF	TGTGCCAGTAGTAGCGGACAGACCGACTGGAAAGGAGGATTCAATGAGCAGTTCTTC
TRBD1	TRBV28	NA	TRBJ1-5	CASSSPDRSQHF	TGTGCCAGCAGTTCCCCGGACAGGTCTCAACATTTT
NA	TRBV5-1	NA	TRBJ2-2	CASSKGTGPTGELFF	TGCGCCAGCAGCAAAGGGACGGGTCCCACCGGGGAGCTGTTTTTT
TRBD2	TRBV4-2	NA	TRBJ2-1	CASSQAPGLAGEDEQFF	TGTGCCAGCAGCCAAGCCCCGGGACTAGCGGGAGAGGATGAGCAGTTCTTC
TRBD2	TRBV28	NA	TRBJ2-7	CASSLWGAGLAGSFYEQYF	TGTGCCAGCAGTTTATGGGGGGCTGGACTAGCGGGATCTTTCTACGAGCAGTACTTC
TRBD1	TRBV19	NA	TRBJ1-5	CASSTPTGGGQPQHF	TGTGCCAGTAGTACCCCGACAGGGGGCGGTCAGCCCCAGCATTTT
TRBD1	TRBV29-1	once	TRBJ2-5	CSVDRGQGIQETQYF	TGCAGCGTTGACCGGGGACAGGGAATCCAAGAGACCCAGTACTTC
NA	TRBV18	NA	TRBJ2-2	CASSPDAGELFF	TGTGCCAGCTCACCCGACGCCGGGGAGCTGTTTTTT
NA	TRBV12-1	NA	TRBJ2-5	CASSFAVAQETQYF	TGTGCCAGCAGCTTTGCGGTGGCTCAAGAGACCCAGTACTTC
NA	TRBV9	NA	TRBJ2-7	CASSVGDRFTYEQYF	TGTGCCAGCAGCGTAGGCGACAGGTTCACCTACGAGCAGTACTTC
NA	TRBV15	NA	TRBJ2-7	CATSRASSEQYF	TGTGCCACCAGCAGAGCTAGTAGCGAGCAGTACTTC
NA	TRBV20-1	NA	TRBJ2-1	CSASPTTEQFF	TGCAGTGCTAGCCCTACTACTGAGCAGTTCTTC
NA	TRBV7-2	NA	TRBJ2-7	CASSRRPYPYEQYF	TGTGCCAGCAGCAGACGTCCCTACCCCTACGAGCAGTACTTC
TRBD1	TRBV6-6	NA	TRBJ2-6	CASSGQGVSGANILTF	TGTGCCAGCTCTGGACAGGGTGTTTCTGGGGCCAACATCCTGACTTTC
NA	TRBV5-6	NA	TRBJ1-2	CASGDRSYGYTF	TGTGCCAGCGGAGACAGGAGCTATGGCTACACCTTC
TRBD1	TRBV27	NA	TRBJ1-5	CASRTSSSGRGPVQPQHF	TGTGCCAGCAGGACTTCCTCGTCGGGCAGGGGGCCGGTTCAGCCCCAGCATTTT
NA	TRBV27	NA	TRBJ1-2	CASSISAFSYGYTF	TGTGCCAGCTCAATATCGGCGTTCTCCTATGGCTACACCTTC
NA	TRBV4-2	few	TRBJ1-5	CASSQVTNQPQHF	TGTGCCAGCAGCCAAGTTACTAATCAGCCCCAGCATTTT
TRBD2	TRBV6-5	NA	TRBJ2-3	CASSSSIAGRLDTQYF	TGTGCCAGCAGTTCATCCATAGCGGGGAGGCTGGATACGCAGTATTTT
NA	TRBV5-4	NA	TRBJ1-2	CASSLAVRFYGYTF	TGTGCCAGCAGCTTGGCCGTCAGATTCTATGGCTACACCTTC
TRBD1	TRBV6-1	NA	TRBJ1-2	CASSEGSGGGYTF	TGTGCCAGCAGTGAAGGCTCAGGGGGCGGCTACACCTTC
NA	TRBV7-3	NA	TRBJ2-3	CASSSRIGSTDTQYF	TGTGCCAGCAGCTCCAGGATTGGGAGCACAGATACGCAGTATTTT
NA	TRBV18	NA	TRBJ1-1	CASSNREGTEAFF	TGTGCCAGCTCGAATAGGGAGGGCACTGAAGCTTTCTTT
NA	TRBV11-2	NA	TRBJ1-5	CASSLGAVDQPQHF	TGTGCCAGCAGCTTAGGGGCAGTAGATCAGCCCCAGCATTTT
TRBD1	TRBV15	NA	TRBJ2-1	CATSSTGGKEQFF	TGTGCCACCAGCAGTACAGGGGGTAAGGAGCAGTTCTTC
NA	TRBV7-6	NA	TRBJ1-1	CASSLERNTEAFF	TGTGCCAGCAGCTTAGAAAGGAACACTGAAGCTTTCTTT
NA	TRBV7-9	NA	TRBJ1-2	CASSLPRAGGYTF	TGTGCCAGCAGCTTACCCAGGGCGGGAGGCTACACCTTC
TRBD2	TRBV4-3	once	TRBJ2-1	CASSQEGGGNEQFF	TGCGCCAGCAGCCAAGAGGGCGGGGGGAATGAGCAGTTCTTC
TRBD1	TRBV19	NA	TRBJ2-7	CASSIAWTGGYEQYF	TGTGCCAGTAGTATAGCTTGGACAGGGGGCTACGAGCAGTACTTC
TRBD2	TRBV29-1	once	TRBJ2-3	CSVETSLDTQYF	TGCAGCGTGGAGACTAGCCTAGATACGCAGTATTTT